The 11 T cell receptor beta chains given below trace back to one sample, sequenced in a study of blood T cell repertoires in COVID-19. The table came from immunoSEQ multiplex PCR; TCRdb's copy has only in-frame clones and leaves some out. Of 200,000 to 250,000 clones listed, 80% are singletons. The specimen sequenced was peripheral blood. The receptors here all came from a woman in her seventies with acute or convalescent COVID-19.

The J gene is TRBJ2-1, the V gene TRBV3-1 (or the pseudogene TRBV3-2), with a weak D call TRBD2 (5 bases). This CDR3 is built from 16 residues. Germline assignment: CDR1 LGHDT and CDR2 YNNKEL (reference sequence). V lost 6 bases and J lost 2, with 17 bases in between. The DNA for the CDR3 is TGTGCCAGCAGTCGCGAGACTATCGCGCCCTACAATGAGCAGTTCTTC. Translated, it gives CASSRETIAPYNEQFF.

The V gene is TRBV24-1, the J gene TRBJ1-5; D uncertain. The CDR3 covers 13 residues. The V end was cut by 3 bases, the J end by 4 bases, with 6 bases between. CDR1 and CDR2 from the germline V gene are KGHDR and SFDVKD. CDR3 protein: CATSDRLNQPQHF. The CDR3 DNA follows: TGTGCCACCAGTGATCGTTTAAATCAGCCCCAGCATTTT.

This rearrangement joins TRBV6-5 to TRBJ2-7, with D unclear. The germline V gene has CDR1 MNHEY and CDR2 SVGAGI. Trimming took off 0 bases at V and 3 bases at J, with 9 bases between the two ends. The CDR3 spans 14 residues. The CDR3, as DNA: TGTGCCAGCAGTTACTCGTACAGAAACTACGAGCAGTACTTC. This codes for CASSYSYRNYEQYF.

The chain is built from TRBV7-8 and TRBJ1-1; possible D gene TRBD1, 6 bases. The CDR3 contains 12 residues. Germline lookup yields CDR1 SGHVS and CDR2 FQNEAQ. V lost 5 bases, J lost 9 bases, and 13 bases lay in between. The CDR3 loop is CASSPNRVQAFF. The CDR3 coding sequence is TGTGCCAGCAGCCCCAACAGGGTTCAAGCTTTCTTT.

This clone occurred many times. The V and J genes are TRBV9 and TRBJ2-7; TRBD2 is a possible D gene (6 bases). V dropped 2 bases and J dropped 4 bases, with 13 bases sitting between them. There are 14 residues in the CDR3. Germline-derived CDR1 and CDR2 are SGDLS and YYNGEE. Written as DNA, the CDR3 is TGTGCCAGCAGCGTGAGTAGCGGAGGTTACGAGCAGTACTTC. Its protein is CASSVSSGGYEQYF.

V usage is TRBV9 and J usage is TRBJ2-5; 7 bases fit TRBD1. CDR1 is SGDLS and CDR2 is YYNGEE in the germline V gene. The J segment lost 1 base and the V segment lost 0 bases, leaving 3 bases of the junction unmatched. CDR3 length equals 15 residues. The CDR3 region has the DNA TGTGCCAGCAGCGTAGCTGGGACAGCCCAAGAGACCCAGTACTTC. Protein product: CASSVAGTAQETQYF.

The chain couples TRBV6-2 or TRBV6-3 to TRBJ2-1; D call uncertain. From germline, CDR1 is MNHEY and CDR2 SVGEGT. This CDR3 has 11 residues. The V gene lost 6 bases and the J gene lost 9 bases, with 9 bases spanning the gap. CDR3 sequence reads: CASSPVVEQFF. CDR3 nucleotides: TGTGCCAGCAGCCCCGTCGTTGAGCAGTTCTTC.

V is TRBV5-1 and J is TRBJ2-1; 9 nucleotides align to TRBD2. Germline CDR1 SGHRS, CDR2 YFSETQ. Trimming took 0 bases from V and 4 from J; bases not matched to a gene: 11. The CDR3 consists of 18 residues. This chain's CDR3 is CASSLAGAGGPGYNEQFF. The DNA for the CDR3 is TGCGCCAGCAGCTTGGCCGGCGCGGGGGGGCCCGGTTACAATGAGCAGTTCTTC. Filled out from reference TRBV5-1 and TRBJ2-1, the complete variable domain reads KAGVTQTPRYLIKTRGQQVTLSCSPISGHRSVSWYQQTPGQGLQFLFEYFSETQRNKGNFPGRFSGRQFSNSRSEMNVSTLELGDSALYLCASSLAGAGGPGYNEQFFGPGTRLTVL.

This rearrangement joins TRBV3-1 (or the pseudogene TRBV3-2) to TRBJ1-1, with a tentative D call TRBD1 (5 bases). This CDR3 comprises 15 residues. The V gene's germline CDR1 is LGHDT and CDR2 YNNKEL (reference sequence). V was cut by 5 bases and J by 6 bases, with 19 bases left in between. The DNA for the CDR3 is TGTGCCAGCAGCTCCGGGGGACCTCCTGGGGCTGAAGCTTTCTTT. Translation gives CASSSGGPPGAEAFF.

CDR3 DNA: TGTGCCAGCAGCTTAGGGTTAGCGGGGCACGTGGATACGCAGTATTTT. It specifies CASSLGLAGHVDTQYF. The chain links TRBV11-3 to TRBJ2-3; 8 bases are a match to TRBD2. This CDR3 comprises 16 residues. Germline CDR1 reads SGHNT; CDR2 reads YENEEA. Trimming removed 1 base from V and 6 bases from J; junction bases left unmatched: 9.

As regards this clone: An end of the junction differs from the germline gene, which may be a read error. The V call is TRBV11-2, the J call TRBJ2-7; no definite D call. CDR3 size: 15 residues. Germline values: CDR1 SGHAT, CDR2 FQNNGV. CDR3 in amino acids: CASSLDPTGSYEQYF. In DNA form, the CDR3 reads TGTGCCAGCAGCCTAGACCCTACCGGCTCCTACGAGCAGTACTTC.